The clone carrying this T cell receptor beta chain was seen at least ten times. The antigen is not known. Then a second PCR, running about 7 to 11 cycles, was carried out with a sample-barcoded 5' primer and a J-beta primer mix. MiXCR, applied by TCRdb to the 5' RACE reads, yields one record per CDR3 protein. The sample records around 1.5 million distinct CDR3 sequences, approximately 40% being singletons. Ten milliliters of peripheral blood were drawn from each donor into EDTA-treated tubes. This specimen belongs to a study of blood T cells in healthy people across ages. Whole-study results and caveats: The diversity estimates, figures obtained from one million T cells, were considered underestimates.

V lost 8 bases and J 4 bases, leaving 13 bases between the germline ends. The CDR3 sequence is 12 residues long. Germline assignment: CDR1 SQVTM and CDR2 ANQGSEA. The receptor comes from a woman younger than 35 in good health. V and J are TRBV29-1 and TRBJ2-3; a possible D gene is TRBD1 (6 bases). Sequencing used blood. The CDR3 loop reads CSMAQGADTQYF. In DNA, the CDR3 is TGCAGCATGGCACAGGGTGCAGATACGCAGTATTTT.